This T cell receptor beta chain was documented in a study of blood T cells in healthy people across ages (dated by TCRdb to the mid-2010s). As for the study more broadly: In model experiments, template switching captured roughly one uniquely barcoded TCR beta cDNA molecule for every two T cells. Using deep sequencing normalized with unique cDNA molecular identifiers, the study measured how TCR beta repertoire diversity changes with age. The donors were split into four age groups: young (average 16 years), middle-aged (roughly 42), aged (about 56) and long-lived (roughly 88). Two additional independent replicas of 1 million unique cDNA reads from the same blood draw were analyzed for two donors (one aged 18 to 30 and one aged 80 or older). The study at large found these results: Since profiling was done on bulk unsorted PBMCs, naive and antigen-experienced compartments could not be conclusively compared. Estimates of total diversity based on one million sequenced T cells were regarded as lower bounds and as underestimates. Donor CMV infection status was unknown, potentially confounding age-related changes in expanded clonotypes. Observed TCR beta diversity per million T cells fell roughly linearly with age, and a significant reduction was already apparent by age roughly 40. The long-lived group showed more naive CD4+ T cells, fewer expanded clones and increased TCR diversity than the aged group, suggesting age selection. The percentage of naive T cells measured by flow cytometry correlated strongly with observed TCR beta diversity.

From V the trimming removes 5 bases and from J it removes 0 bases, while the gene matches leave 8 bases of the junction unaccounted for. The CDR3 measures 16 amino acids from cysteine to phenylalanine. Only the CDR3 DNA is retained, 48 bases long and in frame from the first base. As encoded in the germline V gene, CDR1 is MNHNS while CDR2 is SASEGT. Donors were a few dozen systemically healthy Caucasian individuals from Russia aged roughly 6 to 90 years. Each donor gave ten milliliters of peripheral blood, collected into EDTA-treated Vacutainer tubes. Ficoll-Paque density-gradient centrifugation was used to isolate PBMCs, with at least 7 million obtained per sample. Total RNA, at least 5 micrograms per sample, was extracted from PBMCs with Trizol reagent. For every donor, flow cytometry on a PBMC aliquot measured the percentage of naive CD45RAhigh/CD27high T cells. Library generation was performed with 5' RACE. The data were produced on an Illumina HiSeq 2500. The second PCR ran for roughly 7 to 12 cycles and used a J-beta primer mix along with a sample-barcoded 5' primer. Each TCR beta cDNA molecule received a unique molecular identifier from a template-switch 5' adaptor carrying 12 random nucleotides. Each sample yielded at least 3 million CDR3-containing paired-end reads. The Mint cDNA synthesis kit, primed by a TRBC-specific oligonucleotide, was used to synthesize first-strand cDNA from all RNA. Following uracil-DNA glycosylase treatment, all cDNA underwent a first 18-cycle PCR with the universal primers M1SS and BC2_uni_R. Regarding the original processing steps: For normalization, 1 million high-quality reads, each with a distinct molecular identifier, were randomly selected from each sample. Instead of being binned into consensus sequences, reads that shared molecular identifiers were thrown out. MiTCR, with a Q25 quality threshold and the strictest error-elimination algorithm, was used for CDR3 identification, clonotype clustering and error correction. A nonparametric unseen species model with Euler transformation was used to estimate a lower bound on total TCR beta diversity. Starting from the raw public reads, TCRdb applied fastp trimming at Q25, assembled clones with MiXCR and retained in-frame beta chains. Every entry covers one CDR3 protein and lists the most common genes and DNA from its rows. TCRdb, not the authors, supplied the V and J calls. The sample table holds fewer than 650,000 distinct CDR3 sequences, of which roughly a quarter were seen once. 3% to 4.5% of the sample goes to the ten largest clones.

On this clonotype itself: Its antigen is not yet known. No per-base quality is available; no much larger clone lies one base away.

The same sample was also used in a study of T cells of mothers and their children. From that second study: Nine systemically healthy Caucasian individuals served as donors, namely three mothers together with their six children. cDNA synthesis used all of the extracted RNA, with 1.5 ug of RNA in each 15 ul reaction. In the second PCR, the M1S primer introduced both the sample barcodes and 2-4 random nucleotides. Over 10 million TCR beta CDR3 reads came from each mother, compared with several million reads from each child. Thymic selection similarly shapes TCR recombination output in related and unrelated pairs, with minor effect from inherited differences. Normalized repertoire overlap was always found to be slightly, but never significantly, higher in related mother-child pairs than in unrelated mother-child pairs. Persistent microchimeric T cell clones were not detected, at a sensitivity of approximately 100 clones per million clonotypes. The study used deep NGS to compare TCR beta repertoires of mothers and children, seeking features distinguishing related mother-child pairs from unrelated individuals. The mean age was 40 +/- 4 years for the mothers and approximately 11 +/- 4 years for the children. Libraries were sequenced on Illumina HiSeq 2000 with 100+100 nt paired-end reads after adapter ligation with NEBNext reagents. Mother and child libraries were prepared a month apart and sequenced in separate runs to prevent cross-contamination. Between 500,000 and 2,000,000 distinct TCR beta clonotypes were identified per donor. Naive TCR beta clonotypes were estimated from low-frequency clonotypes matched to each donor's FACS-determined naive share, without sorting.

Input material: blood. The TCR sequence derives from a boy younger than 10 in good health. The chain couples TRBV6-1 to TRBJ1-1; 8 of the junction bases match TRBD1. Here the CDR3 is given as CASSPTGGWMNTEAFF. In nucleotide form, the sequence is TGTGCCAGCAGTCCAACAGGGGGGTGGATGAACACTGAAGCTTTCTTT.